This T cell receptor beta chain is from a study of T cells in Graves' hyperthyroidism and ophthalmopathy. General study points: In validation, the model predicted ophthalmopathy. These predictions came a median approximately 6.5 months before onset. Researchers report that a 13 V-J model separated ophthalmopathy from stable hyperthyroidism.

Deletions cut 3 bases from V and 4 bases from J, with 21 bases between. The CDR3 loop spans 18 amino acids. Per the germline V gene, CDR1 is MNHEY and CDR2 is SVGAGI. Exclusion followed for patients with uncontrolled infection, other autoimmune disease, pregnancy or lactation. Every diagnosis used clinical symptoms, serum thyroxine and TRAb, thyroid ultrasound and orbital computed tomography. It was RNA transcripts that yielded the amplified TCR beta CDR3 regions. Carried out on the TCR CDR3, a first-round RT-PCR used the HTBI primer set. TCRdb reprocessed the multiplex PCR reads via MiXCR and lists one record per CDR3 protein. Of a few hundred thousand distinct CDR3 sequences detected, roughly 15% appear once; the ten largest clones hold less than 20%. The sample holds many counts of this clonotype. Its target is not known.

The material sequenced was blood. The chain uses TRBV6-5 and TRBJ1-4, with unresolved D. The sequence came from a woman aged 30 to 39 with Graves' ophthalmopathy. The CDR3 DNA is TGTGCCAGCAGTTATAGTCCGCGGTCCCGGTGGAGTAATGAAAAACTGTTTTTT. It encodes CASSYSPRSRWSNEKLFF.